Listed below are T cell receptor beta chains from one sample, sequenced in a study of CD8+ T cells in alopecia areata. Produced via immunoSEQ multiplex PCR; TCRdb's table is partial and in-frame only. The sample lists 150,000 to 200,000 clones, around 60% occurring once. Sample: CD8+ T cells sorted from blood, taken at week 24, from a patient treated with tofacitinib. The receptor set was obtained from a human donor with alopecia areata. Both conserved end residues are part of each CDR3. Fields, in order: D gene, clone size, V gene, J gene, CDR3 protein, CDR3 DNA. The D gene is left open where the match is weak. A clone size is listed for some rows: how often the clone was seen (once, few, many), or a class if it is expanded.

D: NA
size: NA
V: TRBV6-5
J: TRBJ1-2
CDR3: CASSRRRGNYTF
DNA: TGTGCCAGCAGTCGACGACGCGGAAACTACACCTTC

D: NA
size: few
V: TRBV13
J: TRBJ2-5
CDR3: CASSPRGPQETQYF
DNA: TGTGCCAGCAGCCCCCGAGGACCCCAAGAGACCCAGTACTTC

D: NA
size: NA
V: TRBV7-9
J: TRBJ2-1
CDR3: CASSDPVSYNEQFF
DNA: TGTGCCAGCAGCGATCCAGTATCCTACAATGAGCAGTTCTTC

D: NA
size: NA
V: TRBV11-2
J: TRBJ1-2
CDR3: CASIGLGDGYTF
DNA: TGTGCCAGCATAGGTTTGGGTGATGGCTACACCTTC

D: TRBD1
size: NA
V: TRBV30
J: TRBJ2-5
CDR3: CAWNRGLGETQYF
DNA: TGTGCCTGGAACAGGGGATTGGGAGAGACCCAGTACTTC

D: NA
size: NA
V: TRBV19
J: TRBJ1-2
CDR3: CASSPWGGDGYTF
DNA: TGTGCCAGTAGCCCGTGGGGGGGAGATGGCTACACCTTC

D: TRBD2
size: NA
V: TRBV6-5
J: TRBJ2-1
CDR3: CASSYVRGAYNEQFF
DNA: TGTGCCAGCAGTTACGTGCGGGGGGCGTACAATGAGCAGTTCTTC

D: NA
size: NA
V: TRBV2
J: TRBJ2-5
CDR3: CASGVTVYQETQYF
DNA: TGTGCCAGCGGAGTGACAGTGTACCAAGAGACCCAGTACTTC

D: NA
size: NA
V: TRBV7-2
J: TRBJ1-1
CDR3: CASSHTKAFF
DNA: TGTGCCAGCAGCCACACGAAGGCTTTCTTT

D: NA
size: NA
V: TRBV7-9
J: TRBJ2-4
CDR3: CASTARGGRSNIQYF
DNA: TGTGCCAGCACCGCAAGGGGGGGGCGATCGAACATTCAGTACTTC

D: NA
size: NA
V: TRBV2
J: TRBJ1-5
CDR3: CASSLQENQPQHF
DNA: TGTGCCAGCAGTCTACAGGAGAATCAGCCCCAGCATTTT

D: NA
size: NA
V: TRBV29-1
J: TRBJ2-2
CDR3: CSGGISGAGGGELFF
DNA: TGCAGCGGCGGCATTTCGGGGGCAGGGGGCGGGGAGCTGTTTTTT

D: TRBD2
size: NA
V: TRBV29-1
J: TRBJ2-3
CDR3: CSAQERGGRTDTQYF
DNA: TGCAGCGCTCAAGAGCGGGGGGGCCGGACAGATACGCAGTATTTT

D: NA
size: NA
V: TRBV5-1
J: TRBJ2-7
CDR3: CASSLWQESYEQYF
DNA: TGCGCCAGCAGCTTGTGGCAGGAATCCTACGAGCAGTACTTC

D: NA
size: NA
V: TRBV6-5
J: TRBJ2-6
CDR3: CASRSQGPGANVLTF
DNA: TGTGCCAGCAGATCACAGGGCCCTGGGGCCAACGTCCTGACTTTC

D: NA
size: NA
V: TRBV6-5
J: TRBJ2-5
CDR3: CASSRRGLETQYF
DNA: TGTGCCAGCAGCAGACGGGGTTTAGAGACCCAGTACTTC

D: TRBD2
size: NA
V: TRBV30
J: TRBJ2-1
CDR3: CAWRSGGYNEQFF
DNA: TGTGCCTGGAGAAGCGGGGGGTACAATGAGCAGTTCTTC

D: TRBD1
size: NA
V: TRBV28
J: TRBJ2-7
CDR3: CASSPAWDSSYEQYF
DNA: TGTGCCAGCAGCCCTGCCTGGGACAGTTCCTACGAGCAGTACTTC

D: NA
size: NA
V: TRBV2
J: TRBJ1-3
CDR3: CASIVGNTIYF
DNA: TGTGCCAGCATCGTGGGGAACACCATATATTTT

D: NA
size: NA
V: TRBV19
J: TRBJ2-1
CDR3: CATGRQNYNEQFF
DNA: TGTGCCACCGGTAGACAGAACTACAATGAGCAGTTCTTC

D: NA
size: NA
V: TRBV9
J: TRBJ1-1
CDR3: CASSVDLGDTEAFF
DNA: TGTGCCAGCAGCGTAGACCTTGGGGACACTGAAGCTTTCTTT

D: NA
size: many
V: TRBV7-9
J: TRBJ2-1
CDR3: CASSLGLVRNVFSYNEQFF
DNA: TGTGCCAGCAGCTTAGGCTTAGTACGCAATGTATTCTCCTACAATGAGCAGTTCTTC

D: TRBD1
size: many
V: TRBV2
J: TRBJ2-5
CDR3: CASSTRDRAPETQYF
DNA: TGTGCCAGCAGCACCAGAGACAGGGCCCCAGAGACCCAGTACTTC

D: NA
size: NA
V: TRBV2
J: TRBJ1-4
CDR3: CASSKQQGEKLFF
DNA: TGTGCCAGCAGTAAACAACAAGGGGAAAAACTGTTTTTT

D: TRBD1
size: few
V: TRBV29-1
J: TRBJ2-7
CDR3: CSVTADRGAYEQYF
DNA: TGCAGCGTGACGGCGGACAGGGGCGCCTACGAGCAGTACTTC

D: NA
size: NA
V: TRBV27
J: TRBJ1-2
CDR3: CASSLSPITPYGYTF
DNA: TGTGCCAGCAGTTTATCACCCATTACTCCCTATGGCTACACCTTC

D: NA
size: few
V: TRBV29-1
J: TRBJ1-4
CDR3: CSVAGGGSEKLFF
DNA: TGCAGCGTTGCCGGGGGGGGCAGTGAAAAACTGTTTTTT

D: TRBD1
size: NA
V: TRBV7-8
J: TRBJ1-2
CDR3: CASSSGTGGFGYTF
DNA: TGTGCCAGCAGCTCCGGGACAGGGGGATTTGGCTACACCTTC

D: NA
size: NA
V: TRBV5-6
J: TRBJ1-5
CDR3: CASSLQGNQPQHF
DNA: TGTGCCAGCAGCTTACAGGGTAATCAGCCCCAGCATTTT

D: NA
size: NA
V: TRBV20-1
J: TRBJ1-2
CDR3: CSAGDGHF
DNA: TGCAGTGCGGGGGACGGACACTTC

D: TRBD1
size: NA
V: TRBV4-1
J: TRBJ1-2
CDR3: CASSQGQGALRYTF
DNA: TGCGCCAGCAGCCAGGGACAGGGGGCGCTCCGCTACACCTTC

D: NA
size: once
V: TRBV2
J: TRBJ2-7
CDR3: CASRYLAGPYEQYF
DNA: TGTGCCAGCAGATACTTGGCGGGACCCTACGAGCAGTACTTC

D: NA
size: NA
V: TRBV30
J: TRBJ2-3
CDR3: CAWSVMGADTQYF
DNA: TGTGCCTGGAGTGTCATGGGAGCAGATACGCAGTATTTT

D: NA
size: NA
V: TRBV7-2
J: TRBJ2-7
CDR3: CASSLDGGYEQYF
DNA: TGTGCCAGCAGCTTAGACGGGGGCTACGAGCAGTACTTC

D: NA
size: NA
V: TRBV29-1
J: TRBJ2-3
CDR3: CSVEVGDFPSTDTQYF
DNA: TGCAGCGTTGAGGTGGGGGACTTCCCTAGCACAGATACGCAGTATTTT

D: NA
size: NA
V: TRBV6-1
J: TRBJ1-2
CDR3: CASSEAKRMEGYTF
DNA: TGTGCCAGCAGTGAAGCCAAGAGGATGGAGGGCTACACCTTC

D: NA
size: NA
V: TRBV7-2
J: TRBJ2-5
CDR3: CASSLEQGRGETQYF
DNA: TGTGCCAGCAGCTTAGAACAGGGGAGGGGAGAGACCCAGTACTTC

D: NA
size: NA
V: TRBV9
J: TRBJ2-7
CDR3: CASSVDWQYF
DNA: TGTGCCAGCAGCGTGGATTGGCAGTACTTC

D: NA
size: NA
V: TRBV5-1
J: TRBJ1-2
CDR3: CASSQSPWEGENGYTF
DNA: TGCGCCAGCAGCCAATCCCCGTGGGAGGGTGAAAATGGCTACACCTTC

D: NA
size: few
V: TRBV11-2
J: TRBJ1-2
CDR3: CASSLGGREANYGYTF
DNA: TGTGCCAGCAGCTTAGGTGGCAGGGAGGCTAACTATGGCTACACCTTC

D: NA
size: NA
V: TRBV9
J: TRBJ2-1
CDR3: CASSPRGLQYEQFF
DNA: TGTGCCAGCAGCCCGAGGGGTCTACAATATGAGCAGTTCTTC